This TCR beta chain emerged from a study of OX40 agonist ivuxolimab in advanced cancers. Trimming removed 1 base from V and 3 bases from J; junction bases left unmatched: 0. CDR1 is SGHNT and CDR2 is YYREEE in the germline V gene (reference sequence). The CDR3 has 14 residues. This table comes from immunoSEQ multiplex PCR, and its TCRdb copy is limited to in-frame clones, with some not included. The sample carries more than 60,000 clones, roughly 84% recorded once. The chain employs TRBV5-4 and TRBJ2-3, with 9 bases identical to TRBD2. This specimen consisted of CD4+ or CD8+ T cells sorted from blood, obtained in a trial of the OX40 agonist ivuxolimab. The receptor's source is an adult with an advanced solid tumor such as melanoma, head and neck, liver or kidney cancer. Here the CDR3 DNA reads TGTGCCAGCAGCTTGACTAGCGGGACAGATACGCAGTATTTT. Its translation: CASSLTSGTDTQYF.